The 11 T cell receptor beta chains listed next were all sequenced from one sample in a study of human T cells and chemical hapten exposure. The time point here: patch test 3, about 24 weeks after DPC sensitization. Indicated treatment: therapeutic diphenylcyclopropenone sensitization with weekly scalp DPC. TCRdb reanalysed the RACE reads using MiXCR and keeps one entry per CDR3 protein. The repertoire holds about 97,000 distinct CDR3 sequences, with about 28% as singletons. The sequencing used whole blood, collected in connection with sensitization to the hapten diphenylcyclopropenone (DPC). The receptors were gathered from a man between 40 and 49 years old with alopecia areata. Some clones in this sample may be carry-over from other donors' samples.

This sequence joins TRBV5-1 and TRBJ2-4, with 7 bases identical to TRBD1. Losses at the gene ends were 3 bases for V and 1 base for J; bases not matched to a gene: 13. From germline, CDR1 is SGHRS and CDR2 YFSETQ. This CDR3 spans 18 amino acids. The CDR3 spells CASSSGTDSLLAKNIQYF. DNA of the CDR3: TGCGCCAGCAGCTCCGGGACAGATTCCCTTCTTGCCAAAAACATTCAGTACTTC.

This clonotype was seen more than once but under ten times. The V call is TRBV6-2 or TRBV6-3, the J call TRBJ1-2; unclear D gene. Germline V gene lookup returns CDR1 MNHEY and CDR2 SVGEGT. V lost 6 bases, J lost 0 bases, and 8 bases lay in between. The CDR3 has 13 amino acids. Written as DNA, the CDR3 is TGTGCCAGCAGAGCTACAGCTAACTATGGCTACACCTTC. It is translated as CASRATANYGYTF.

The V gene is TRBV6-2 or TRBV6-3, the J gene TRBJ1-1; no clear D gene. The CDR3 has 14 amino acids. Germline CDR1 is MNHEY and CDR2 is SVGEGT. V was trimmed by 7 bases and J by 1 base, leaving 13 bases between them. The CDR3 region is CASMGTHGNTEAFF. The DNA of the CDR3 is TGTGCCAGCATGGGAACCCACGGGAACACTGAAGCTTTCTTT.

The CDR3 reads CASTRGPHGADTQYF. DNA for the CDR3: TGTGCCAGTACCAGGGGCCCCCACGGGGCAGATACGCAGTATTTT. The chain carries TRBV7-2 and TRBJ2-3; maybe TRBD1 (6 bases). Germline V gives CDR1 SGHTA, CDR2 FQGNSA. This CDR3 is built from 15 residues. V was clipped by 9 bases and J by 4 bases, with 20 bases between them.

The chain joins TRBV12-3 or TRBV12-4 to TRBJ1-3, with 7 nucleotides matching TRBD1. After removal of 5 bases from V and 4 bases from J, the junction contained 8 bases not matched to a gene. This CDR3 has 15 amino acids. DNA of the CDR3: TGTGCCAGCAGTCCATTAACAGGGGCCGGAAACACCATATATTTT. Protein: CASSPLTGAGNTIYF.

This clonotype came up a few times. The CDR3 protein is CASSLVKGSPEQYF. The CDR3 nucleotides are TGTGCCAGCAGCTTGGTGAAGGGGTCCCCCGAGCAGTACTTC. The V gene is TRBV5-6, the J gene TRBJ2-7; TRBD1 is a possible D gene (5 bases). Germline loops: CDR1 SGHDT, CDR2 YYEEEE. The CDR3 consists of 14 residues. Trimming cost V 0 bases and J 6 bases, with 13 bases left between them.

This clonotype was picked up many times. The gene calls are TRBV20-1 and TRBJ1-5; TRBD1 might be the D (6 bases). The CDR3 consists of 14 residues. The ends were cut back, 3 bases at V and 7 bases at J, with 16 bases in the middle. The germline V gene has CDR1 DFQATT and CDR2 SNEGSKA (reference sequence). The CDR3 coding sequence is TGCAGTGCTAGGAGGGGGTTGGTAGGGCAGCCCCAGCATTTT. Amino acid sequence: CSARRGLVGQPQHF.

The chain recombines TRBV20-1 with TRBJ2-7; D may correspond to TRBD1 or TRBD2 (5 bases each). V lost 6 bases and J lost 4, with 16 bases in between. Germline values: CDR1 DFQATT, CDR2 SNEGSKA (reference sequence). The CDR3 has 13 residues. The CDR3 reads CSATRDARYEQYF. For the CDR3, the DNA is TGCAGTGCGACAAGGGACGCGAGATACGAGCAGTACTTC.

This clonotype was detected a few times. The J gene is TRBJ2-3, the V gene TRBV7-9; D possibly corresponds to TRBD2 (6 bases). V lost 1 base and J lost 2, with 16 bases in between. Germline CDR1 reads SEHNR; CDR2 reads FQNEAQ (reference sequence). The CDR3 has 17 amino acids. The CDR3 DNA reads as TGTGCCAGCAGCTTAGTCGGCATGGGGCGGGACACAGATACGCAGTATTTT. Protein: CASSLVGMGRDTDTQYF.

The sample holds a few counts of this clonotype. J is TRBJ2-6 and V is TRBV29-1, with D possibly being TRBD2 (6 bases). The V end lost 3 bases, the J end lost 0 bases, and 15 bases lay between the germline ends. CDR1 and CDR2 (germline): SQVTM, ANQGSEA. The CDR3 has 17 residues. The CDR3 DNA reads as TGCAGCGTTGATGAATGGGGGGACCACTCTGGGGCCAACGTCCTGACTTTC. As protein: CSVDEWGDHSGANVLTF.

This clonotype was observed a handful of times. The rearrangement links TRBV14 to TRBJ2-1; 11 bases line up with TRBD1. Germline trimming cut 2 bases from V and 3 bases from J; bases unmatched to any gene: 3. Germline CDR1 reads SGHDN; CDR2 reads FVKESK. CDR3 length equals 16 residues. The CDR3 protein is CASSQLGTGGYNEQFF. CDR3 DNA sequence: TGTGCCAGCAGCCAACTCGGGACAGGGGGCTACAATGAGCAGTTCTTC.